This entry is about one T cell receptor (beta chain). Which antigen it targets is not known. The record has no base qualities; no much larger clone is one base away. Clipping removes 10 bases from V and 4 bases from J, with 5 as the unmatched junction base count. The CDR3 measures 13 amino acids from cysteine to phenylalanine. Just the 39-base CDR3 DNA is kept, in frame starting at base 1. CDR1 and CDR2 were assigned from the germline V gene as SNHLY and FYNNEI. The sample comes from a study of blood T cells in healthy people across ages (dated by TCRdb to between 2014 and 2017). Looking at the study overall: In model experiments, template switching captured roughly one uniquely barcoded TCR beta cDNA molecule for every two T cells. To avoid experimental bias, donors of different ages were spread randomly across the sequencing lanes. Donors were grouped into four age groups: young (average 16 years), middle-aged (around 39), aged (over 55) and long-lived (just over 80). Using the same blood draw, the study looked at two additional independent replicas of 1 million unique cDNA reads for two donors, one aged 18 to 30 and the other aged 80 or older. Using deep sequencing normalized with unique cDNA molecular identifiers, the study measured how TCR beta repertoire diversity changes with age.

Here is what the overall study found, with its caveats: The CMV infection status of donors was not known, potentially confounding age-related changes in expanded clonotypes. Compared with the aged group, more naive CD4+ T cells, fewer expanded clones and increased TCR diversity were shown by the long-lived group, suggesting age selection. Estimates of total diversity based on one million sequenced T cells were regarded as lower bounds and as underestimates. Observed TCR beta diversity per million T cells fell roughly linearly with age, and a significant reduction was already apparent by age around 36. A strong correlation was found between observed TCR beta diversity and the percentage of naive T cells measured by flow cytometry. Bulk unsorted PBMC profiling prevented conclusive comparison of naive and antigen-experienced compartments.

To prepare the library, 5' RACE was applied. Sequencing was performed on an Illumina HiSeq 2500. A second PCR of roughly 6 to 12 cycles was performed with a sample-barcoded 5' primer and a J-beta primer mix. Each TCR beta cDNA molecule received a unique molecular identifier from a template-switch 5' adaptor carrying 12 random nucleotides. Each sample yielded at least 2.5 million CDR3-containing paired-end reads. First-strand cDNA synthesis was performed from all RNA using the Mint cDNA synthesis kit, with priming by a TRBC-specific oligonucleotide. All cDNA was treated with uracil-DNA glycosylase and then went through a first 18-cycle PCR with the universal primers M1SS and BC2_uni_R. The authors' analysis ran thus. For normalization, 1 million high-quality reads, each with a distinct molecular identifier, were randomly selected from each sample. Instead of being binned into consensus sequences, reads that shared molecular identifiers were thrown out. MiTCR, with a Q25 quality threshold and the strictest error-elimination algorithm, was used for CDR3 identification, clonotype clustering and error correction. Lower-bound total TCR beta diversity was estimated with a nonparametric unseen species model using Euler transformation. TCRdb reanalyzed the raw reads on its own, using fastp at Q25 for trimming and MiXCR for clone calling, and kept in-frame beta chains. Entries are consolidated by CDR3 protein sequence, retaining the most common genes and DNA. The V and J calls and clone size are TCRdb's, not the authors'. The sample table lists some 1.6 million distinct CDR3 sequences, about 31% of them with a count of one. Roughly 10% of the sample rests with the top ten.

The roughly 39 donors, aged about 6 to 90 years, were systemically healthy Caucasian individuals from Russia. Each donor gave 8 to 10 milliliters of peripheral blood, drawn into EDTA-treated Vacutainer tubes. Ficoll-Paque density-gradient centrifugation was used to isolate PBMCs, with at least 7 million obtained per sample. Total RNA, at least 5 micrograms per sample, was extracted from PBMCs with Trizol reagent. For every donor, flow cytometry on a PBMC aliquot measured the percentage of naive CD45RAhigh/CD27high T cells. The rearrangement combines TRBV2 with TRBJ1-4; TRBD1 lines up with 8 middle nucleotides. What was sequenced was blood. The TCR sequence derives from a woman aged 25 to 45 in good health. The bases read TGTGCCACAGGGACAGGCCTTAATGAAAAACTGTTTTTT. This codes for CATGTGLNEKLFF.